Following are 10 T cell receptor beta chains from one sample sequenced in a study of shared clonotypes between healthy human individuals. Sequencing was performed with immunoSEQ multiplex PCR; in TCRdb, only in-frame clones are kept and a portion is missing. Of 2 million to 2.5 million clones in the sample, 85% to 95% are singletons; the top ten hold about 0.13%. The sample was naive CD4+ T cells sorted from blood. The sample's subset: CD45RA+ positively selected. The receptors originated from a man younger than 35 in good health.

The CDR3 DNA follows: TGTGCCAGCAGCCCGTGGACTAGCGGGGGGGCCGGGGAGCTGTTTTTT. Translation gives CASSPWTSGGAGELFF. The chain uses TRBV11-3 and TRBJ2-2; 15 positions match TRBD2. The CDR3 sequence is 16 residues long. Germline assignment: CDR1 SGHNT and CDR2 YENEEA. Losses at the gene ends were 5 bases for V and 6 bases for J; bases not matched to a gene: 4.

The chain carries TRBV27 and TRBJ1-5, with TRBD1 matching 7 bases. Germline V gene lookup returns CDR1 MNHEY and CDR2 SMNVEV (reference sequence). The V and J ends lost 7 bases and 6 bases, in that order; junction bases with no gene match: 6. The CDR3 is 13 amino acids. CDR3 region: CASKGGFRQPQHF. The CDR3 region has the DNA TGTGCCAGCAAAGGGGGCTTTCGTCAGCCCCAGCATTTT.

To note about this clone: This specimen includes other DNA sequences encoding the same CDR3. The CDR3 DNA is TGCGCCAGCAGCCAAGGAGGGACAGGGTCCTACGAGCAGTACTTC. It specifies CASSQGGTGSYEQYF. The rearrangement uses TRBV4-1 and TRBJ2-7; TRBD1 aligns across 9 bases. Trimming removed 1 base from V and 1 base from J; junction bases left unmatched: 2. Germline V gene sequence: CDR1 MGHRA, CDR2 YSYEKL. The CDR3 runs to 15 residues.

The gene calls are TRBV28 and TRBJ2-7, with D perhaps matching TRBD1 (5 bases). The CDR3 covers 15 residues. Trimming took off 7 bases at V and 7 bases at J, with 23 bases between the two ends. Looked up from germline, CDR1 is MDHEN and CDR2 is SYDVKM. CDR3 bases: TGTGCCAGCACCTTTGTTCAAGGGGCGCTAAGGGAGCAGTACTTC. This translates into CASTFVQGALREQYF.

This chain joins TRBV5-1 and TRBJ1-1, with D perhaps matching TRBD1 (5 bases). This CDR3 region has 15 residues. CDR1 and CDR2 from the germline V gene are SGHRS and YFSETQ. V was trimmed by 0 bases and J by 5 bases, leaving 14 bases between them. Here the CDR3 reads CASSLGRGVGTEAFF. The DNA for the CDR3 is TGCGCCAGCAGCTTGGGTAGGGGAGTGGGGACTGAAGCTTTCTTT.

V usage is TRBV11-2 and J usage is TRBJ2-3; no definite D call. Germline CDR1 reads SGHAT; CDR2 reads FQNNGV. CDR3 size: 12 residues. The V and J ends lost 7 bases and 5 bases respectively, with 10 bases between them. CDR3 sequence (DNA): TGTGCCAGCAACTCGAACGGAGATACGCAGTATTTT. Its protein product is CASNSNGDTQYF.

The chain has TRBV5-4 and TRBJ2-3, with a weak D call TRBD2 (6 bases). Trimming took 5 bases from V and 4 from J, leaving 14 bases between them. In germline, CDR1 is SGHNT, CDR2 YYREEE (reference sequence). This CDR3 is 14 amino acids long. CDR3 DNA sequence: TGTGCCAGCAGTGGTGGGGGGACGGCAGATACGCAGTATTTT. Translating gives CASSGGGTADTQYF.

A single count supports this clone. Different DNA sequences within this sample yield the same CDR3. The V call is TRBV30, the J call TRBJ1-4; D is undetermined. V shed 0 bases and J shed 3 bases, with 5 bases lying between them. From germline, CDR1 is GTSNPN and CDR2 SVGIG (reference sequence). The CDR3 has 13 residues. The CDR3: CAWSVLSNEKLFF. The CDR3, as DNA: TGTGCCTGGAGTGTCCTTTCTAATGAAAAACTGTTTTTT. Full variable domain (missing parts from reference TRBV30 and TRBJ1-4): SQTIHQWPATLVQPVGSPLSLECTVEGTSNPNLYWYRQAAGRGLQLLFYSVGIGQISSEVPQNLSASRPQDRQFILSSKKLLLSDSGFYLCAWSVLSNEKLFFGSGTQLSVL.

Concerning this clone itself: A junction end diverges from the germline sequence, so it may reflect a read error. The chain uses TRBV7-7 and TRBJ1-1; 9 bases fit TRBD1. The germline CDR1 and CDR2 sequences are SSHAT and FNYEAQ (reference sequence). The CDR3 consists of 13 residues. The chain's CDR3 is CASSPWTGAEAFF. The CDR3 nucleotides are TGTGCTAGCAGCCCCTGGACAGGGGCTGAAGCTTTCTTT.

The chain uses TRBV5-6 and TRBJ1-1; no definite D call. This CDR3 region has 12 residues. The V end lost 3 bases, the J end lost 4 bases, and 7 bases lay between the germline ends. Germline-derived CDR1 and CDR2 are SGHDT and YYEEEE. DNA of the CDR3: TGTGCCAGCAGCTCCCTCGGCACTGAAGCTTTCTTT. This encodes CASSSLGTEAFF.